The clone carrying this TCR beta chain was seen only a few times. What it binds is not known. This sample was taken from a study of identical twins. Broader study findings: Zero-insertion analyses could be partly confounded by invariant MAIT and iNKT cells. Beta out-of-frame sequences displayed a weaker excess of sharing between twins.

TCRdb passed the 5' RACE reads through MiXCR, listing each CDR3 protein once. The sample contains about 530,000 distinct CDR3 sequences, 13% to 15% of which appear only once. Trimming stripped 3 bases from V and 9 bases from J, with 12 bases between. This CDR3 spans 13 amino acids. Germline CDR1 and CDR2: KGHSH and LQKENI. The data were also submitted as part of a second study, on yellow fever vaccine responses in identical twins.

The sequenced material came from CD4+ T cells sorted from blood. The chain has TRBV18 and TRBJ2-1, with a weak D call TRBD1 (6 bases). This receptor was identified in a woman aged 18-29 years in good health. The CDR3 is CASSPGRGLEQFF. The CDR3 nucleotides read TGTGCCAGCTCACCCGGCAGGGGTCTTGAGCAGTTCTTC.